The 18 T cell receptor beta chains in this list originate from one sample, sequenced in a study of vaccination and CD4 T cells after COVID-19. The treatment was: roughly 10-day PBMC culture with coronavirus spike peptide pools or control peptides (ViraFEST assay). The Oncomine TCR Beta short-read assay was applied to DNA of cultured CD4+ T cells. One entry per CDR3 protein, called by TCRdb with MiXCR from the PCR reads. The table shows under 20,000 distinct CDR3 sequences, with around 50% occurring only once. No antigen has been assigned to these receptors. Specimen: CD4+ T cells from blood, cultured in vitro. Receptor source: a human donor who had recovered from COVID-19.

This chain joins TRBV6-1 and TRBJ1-1; the match to TRBD1 covers 8 bases. The CDR3 runs to 15 residues. The J segment lost 2 bases and the V segment lost 11 bases, leaving 13 bases of the junction unmatched. Germline assignment: CDR1 MNHNS and CDR2 SASEGT. The DNA for the CDR3 is TGTGCCGGGACTGACAGGGGACGAGCAAACACTGAAGCTTTCTTT. Translation gives CAGTDRGRANTEAFF.

This sequence joins TRBV6-1 and TRBJ1-5, with D hard to call. Germline loops: CDR1 MNHNS, CDR2 SASEGT. V was clipped by 0 bases and J by 6 bases, with 0 bases between them. The CDR3 length is 11 residues. Here the CDR3 DNA reads TGTGCCAGCAGTGAAGCTCAGCCCCAGCATTTT. Its protein product is CASSEAQPQHF.

In its sample, this clonotype was seen a few times. This chain connects TRBV6-1 to TRBJ1-2; 9 bases are shared with TRBD1. This CDR3 contains 14 residues. The V segment lost 6 bases and the J segment 2 bases; nucleotides outside the gene matches: 4. CDR1 and CDR2 (germline): MNHNS, SASEGT. In DNA form, the CDR3 reads TGTGCCAGCAGGATTACAGGGGGCAACTATGGCTACACCTTC. Its translation is CASRITGGNYGYTF.

The chain employs TRBV4-1 and TRBJ1-1, with D maybe TRBD1 (5 bases). This CDR3 region has 12 residues. CDR1 and CDR2 (germline): MGHRA, YSYEKL. V shed 1 base and J shed 7 bases, with 7 bases lying between them. CDR3 nucleotide sequence: TGCGCCAGCAGCCAAGGGGGCAATGAAGCTTTCTTT. Its protein product is CASSQGGNEAFF.

This clonotype has just a few counts. This rearrangement joins TRBV20-1 to TRBJ2-5, with D perhaps TRBD1 or TRBD2 (5 bases each). Trimming left V 6 bases short and J 8 bases short, with 19 bases between. The CDR3 runs to 13 residues. CDR1 is DFQATT and CDR2 is SNEGSKA in the germline V gene (reference sequence). CDR3 region: CSAIEGLVATQYF. Here the CDR3 DNA reads TGCAGTGCCATAGAGGGGTTGGTGGCAACCCAGTACTTC.

This clonotype came up a few times. This sequence joins TRBV2 and TRBJ1-6; 7 positions match TRBD1. Germline V lookup: CDR1 SNHLY, CDR2 FYNNEI. Unmatched junction bases numbered 3, after V lost 3 bases and J lost 7 bases. The CDR3 consists of 14 residues. The CDR3 here is CASSEFRGNSPLHF. The CDR3 DNA reads TGTGCCAGCAGTGAGTTCAGGGGGAATTCACCCCTCCACTTT.

This chain joins TRBV6-2 or TRBV6-3 and TRBJ2-3, with 8 bases matching TRBD2. CDR3 length equals 14 residues. CDR1 and CDR2 from the germline V gene are MNHEY and SVGEGT. Trimming cost V 6 bases and J 1 base; bases outside gene matches: 3. The DNA for the CDR3 is TGTGCCAGCAGAGGACTAGCCGGCACAGATACGCAGTATTTT. Amino acids: CASRGLAGTDTQYF.

This chain joins TRBV5-4 and TRBJ2-1, with D possibly TRBD2 on 5 matching bases. The length of the CDR3 is 15 residues. CDR1 and CDR2 from the germline V gene are SGHNT and YYREEE (reference sequence). V shed 0 bases and J shed 4 bases, with 11 bases lying between them. The DNA for the CDR3 is TGTGCCAGCAGCTTGGGAGAGGGCGATTACAATGAGCAGTTCTTC. It codes for CASSLGEGDYNEQFF. The variable domain in full, completed from reference TRBV5-4 and TRBJ2-1, reads ETGVTQSPTHLIKTRGQQVTLRCSSQSGHNTVSWYQQALGQGPQFIFQYYREEENGRGNFPPRFSGLQFPNYSSELNVNALELDDSALYLCASSLGEGDYNEQFFGPGTRLTVL.

This chain links TRBV27 with TRBJ2-1, with D tentatively TRBD1 (5 bases). The germline CDR1 and CDR2 sequences are MNHEY and SMNVEV (reference sequence). V shed 4 bases and J shed 5 bases, with 12 bases lying between them. CDR3 length: 14 amino acids. CDR3 in DNA: TGTGCCAGCAGTTCCCATACAGGTAACAATGAGCAGTTCTTC. Protein product: CASSSHTGNNEQFF.

This clonotype was seen more than once but under ten times. V gene TRBV6-1 combines with J gene TRBJ1-6; tentative D call: TRBD1 (5 bases). The V and J ends lost 5 bases and 9 bases respectively, with 20 bases between them. The CDR3 contains 16 residues. Germline assignment: CDR1 MNHNS and CDR2 SASEGT. The CDR3 spells CASSPGPNSLGSPLHF. The CDR3, as DNA: TGTGCCAGCAGTCCGGGACCCAATTCGTTAGGTTCACCCCTCCACTTT.

The chain couples TRBV30 to TRBJ1-1; D not certain. Germline V gives CDR1 GTSNPN, CDR2 SVGIG (reference sequence). This CDR3 has 16 amino acids. Deletions cut 1 base from V and 2 bases from J, with 17 bases between. The CDR3 DNA reads TGTGCCTGGAGTGATGACTTTAGGGCCTCTAACACTGAAGCTTTCTTT. Translated, it gives CAWSDDFRASNTEAFF.

This clonotype has only one observation. The chain uses TRBV20-1 and TRBJ2-2, with 8 positions matching TRBD2. The CDR3 sequence is 14 residues long. J gave up 5 bases and V 6 bases, and 8 bases lay outside the gene matches. In germline, CDR1 is DFQATT, CDR2 SNEGSKA (reference sequence). CDR3 in DNA: TGCAGTGCGGGCTGGGCGGGGGGTACCGGGGAGCTGTTTTTT. Translated: CSAGWAGGTGELFF.

The V and J genes are TRBV6-2 or TRBV6-3 and TRBJ2-7; tentative D call: TRBD1 (6 bases). The CDR3 has 14 residues. In germline, CDR1 is MNHEY, CDR2 SVGEGT. With 8 bases removed from V and 0 bases from J, the gap between germline ends came to 14 bases. The CDR3 protein is CASGTDSSSYEQYF. The CDR3 nucleotides read TGTGCCAGCGGAACGGACAGCAGCTCCTACGAGCAGTACTTC.

A single count supports this clonotype. The chain combines TRBV12-5 with TRBJ1-1; D is possibly TRBD1 (5 bases). The CDR3 has 15 amino acids. Trimming took 5 bases from V and 3 from J, leaving 16 bases between them. Germline-derived CDR1 and CDR2 are LGHNT and FRNRAP. As DNA, the CDR3 is TGTGCTAGTGGTCAACAGAAAAAAGGGGACACTGAAGCTTTCTTT. It specifies CASGQQKKGDTEAFF.

This clonotype was observed a single time. The chain combines TRBV20-1 with TRBJ1-5; D not certain. The CDR3 runs 15 residues. Trimming removed 1 base from V and 4 bases from J, with 14 bases in between. Germline V gives CDR1 DFQATT, CDR2 SNEGSKA (reference sequence). CDR3 sequence (DNA): TGCAGTGCTAGAGTTGGGCAGCCACTAAATCAGCCCCAGCATTTT. This gives the protein CSARVGQPLNQPQHF.

This chain joins TRBV2 and TRBJ1-2; 9 bases map to TRBD1. With V trimmed by 6 bases and J by 8 bases, 10 bases remained unmatched. CDR3 length equals 14 residues. Germline-derived CDR1 and CDR2 are SNHLY and FYNNEI. In DNA form, the CDR3 reads TGTGCCAGCAGAACCGACAGGGGGGTTTCCGGCTACACCTTC. It yields the protein CASRTDRGVSGYTF.

CDR3 sequence reads: CASSYGKRGGDGYTF. The CDR3 DNA reads TGTGCCAGCAGTTACGGCAAGCGGGGTGGAGATGGCTACACCTTC. V and J are TRBV6-5 and TRBJ1-2, with D hard to call. V lost 2 bases to trimming and J lost 6 bases, with 16 bases between them. This CDR3 is 15 amino acids long. The germline gives CDR1 MNHEY, CDR2 SVGAGI.

This clonotype turned up a few times. The chain joins TRBV7-9 to TRBJ2-5; D remains ambiguous. CDR3 length equals 14 residues. Deletions cut 2 bases from V and 5 bases from J, with 12 bases between. CDR1 and CDR2 from the germline V gene are SEHNR and FQNEAQ (reference sequence). The CDR3 protein is CASSLSKSSETQYF. In DNA, the CDR3 is TGTGCCAGCAGCTTAAGCAAGAGTTCGGAGACCCAGTACTTC.